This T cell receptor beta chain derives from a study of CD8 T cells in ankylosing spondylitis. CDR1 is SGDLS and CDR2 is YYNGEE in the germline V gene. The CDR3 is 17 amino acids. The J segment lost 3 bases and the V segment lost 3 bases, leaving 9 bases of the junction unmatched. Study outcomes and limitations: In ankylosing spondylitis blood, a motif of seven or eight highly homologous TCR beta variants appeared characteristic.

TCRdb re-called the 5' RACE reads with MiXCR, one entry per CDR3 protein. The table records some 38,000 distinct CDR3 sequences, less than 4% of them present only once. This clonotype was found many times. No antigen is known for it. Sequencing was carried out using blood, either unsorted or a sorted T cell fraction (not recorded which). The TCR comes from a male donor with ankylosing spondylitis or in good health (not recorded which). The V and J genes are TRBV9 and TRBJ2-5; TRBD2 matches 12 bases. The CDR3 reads CASSGTGLAGWEETQYF. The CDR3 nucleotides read TGTGCCAGCAGCGGGACCGGACTAGCGGGATGGGAAGAGACCCAGTACTTC.